This entry is about one T cell receptor (beta chain). As yet, its antigen is unknown. The sample originates from a study of Ad26.COV2.S vaccination and SARS-CoV-2 variants. Study-wide results and limits: Comparable non-spike TCR breadth was observed in vaccine and placebo recipients. Responses of spike-specific T cells (both CD8+ and CD4+) reportedly showed substantial breadth after vaccination. Using TCR breadth and depth analyses may have led to underestimated total T cell responses.

The treatment: roughly 20 received Ad26.COV2.S at low or high dose, single or two shots; about 5 received placebo; per-sample allocation not given. Repertoires come from day 63 after the first vaccine or placebo injection. An 18-55-year-old adult in Boston served as donor. Sequencing was performed with immunoSEQ multiplex PCR; in TCRdb, only in-frame clones are kept and a portion is missing. The sample lists about 680,000 clones; 70% to 90% were seen once. The sequenced sample was peripheral blood, obtained in a trial of Ad26.COV2.S vaccine versus placebo. This clonotype was obtained from a person between 18 and 65 years old who received the Ad26.COV2.S COVID-19 vaccine or a placebo.

CDR3 nucleotide sequence: TGCGCCAGCAGCTTGTCGGAAGGGGGAAGGAATTCACCCCTCCACTTT. It translates to CASSLSEGGRNSPLHF. The genes are TRBV5-1 and TRBJ1-6, with D perhaps matching TRBD1 (6 bases). CDR1 and CDR2 from the germline V gene are SGHRS and YFSETQ. The CDR3 has 16 amino acids. V was clipped by 1 base and J by 7 bases, with 15 bases between them.